Described below is a single TCR beta chain sequence and its context. Its antigen remains unidentified. This specimen belongs to a study of graft-versus-host responses after intestinal transplantation. Across the whole study: Recipients were all induced with anti-thymocyte globulin, then given tacrolimus and steroids for roughly 3 years.

Study-wide points: Recipient marrow showed GvH clones, some seen first in ileum or blood. Allografts of one patient group, those with graft-donor T cell macrochimerism, had high graft-versus-host to host-versus-graft clonal ratios. Declining HvG levels early post-transplant were linked to peak circulating GvH clone levels.

CDR1 MNHEY and CDR2 SMNVEV come from the germline V gene (reference sequence). V lost 6 bases and J 2 bases, leaving 11 bases between the germline ends. This CDR3 comprises 14 residues. Sequencing used immunoSEQ multiplex PCR; TCRdb keeps in-frame clones, though not all of them. The sample records under 75,000 clones, around 87% being singletons. This rearrangement joins TRBV27 to TRBJ2-1; tentatively, D is TRBD1 (6 bases). The sequencing used unstimulated CD8+ T cells sorted from spleen or lymph node cells, collected before transplant. This receptor was identified in a human donor who was the organ donor for an intestinal transplant. CDR3 in amino acids: CASSLTGTYNEQFF. In DNA, the CDR3 is TGTGCCAGCAGCCTAACAGGGACCTACAATGAGCAGTTCTTC.